The 30 T cell receptor beta chains listed next were all sequenced from one sample in a study of early T cells in non-severe SARS-CoV-2 infection. TCRdb ran MiXCR on the 5' RACE reads and lists one entry per CDR3 protein. The data contain about 89,000 distinct CDR3 sequences, roughly 15% of them singletons. The sample taken for sequencing was whole blood. The receptors were sampled from an adult who was a healthcare worker with PCR-confirmed SARS-CoV-2 infection or an uninfected control (not recorded which).

The chain links TRBV7-2 to TRBJ1-4; D ambiguous. The CDR3 length is 17 residues. Germline values: CDR1 SGHTA, CDR2 FQGNSA. Trimming shortened V by 2 bases and J by 0 bases, and 13 bases separated the two germline ends. The CDR3 reads CASSLLPTSATNEKLFF. The CDR3 bases are TGTGCCAGCAGCTTACTACCCACCTCTGCAACTAATGAAAAACTGTTTTTT.

The rearrangement joins TRBV28 to TRBJ1-5; 7 positions match TRBD1. This CDR3 is 15 amino acids long. Germline values: CDR1 MDHEN, CDR2 SYDVKM. V shed 5 bases and J 2 bases; nucleotides not matched to a gene: 6. This CDR3 is CASSRQGGGNQPQHF. For the CDR3, the DNA is TGTGCCAGCAGTCGACAGGGAGGCGGCAATCAGCCCCAGCATTTT.

The rearrangement links TRBV12-3 or TRBV12-4 to TRBJ2-4; 10 nucleotides align to TRBD2. Germline trimming cut 1 base from V and 8 bases from J; bases unmatched to any gene: 5. The CDR3 extends over 15 amino acids. The CDR3 loop reads CASSLVTAGGDIQYF. As DNA, the CDR3 is TGTGCCAGCAGTTTAGTAACAGCGGGGGGGGACATTCAGTACTTC.

This clonotype was counted between two and nine times. The rearrangement links TRBV3-1 to TRBJ1-1; D ambiguous. The ends were cut back, 4 bases at V and 12 bases at J, with 18 bases in the middle. Germline CDR1 reads LGHDT; CDR2 reads YNNKEL (reference sequence). The CDR3 spans 13 residues. The CDR3 DNA reads as TGTGCCAGCAGCCCCAGAGATCGAGGCGGGACTTTCTTT. Translated: CASSPRDRGGTFF.

This chain connects TRBV4-2 to TRBJ1-2; 8 bases agree with TRBD1. Germline V gives CDR1 LGHNA, CDR2 YNFKEQ. The ends lost 0 bases at V and 7 bases at J; junction bases unmatched: 7. CDR3 size: 15 residues. The DNA of the CDR3 is TGTGCCAGCAGCCAAGATGGCCAGGGGGCGCGTGGCTACACCTTC. Translation gives CASSQDGQGARGYTF.

In its sample, this clonotype was seen once. The V and J genes are TRBV5-1 and TRBJ1-4, with a possible D match to TRBD1 (6 bases). The CDR3 extends over 16 amino acids. Germline lookup yields CDR1 SGHRS and CDR2 YFSETQ. Trimming pared 0 bases from V and 0 bases from J, leaving 9 bases between. The CDR3 sequence is CASSLGRGPTNEKLFF. The CDR3 region has the DNA TGCGCCAGCAGCTTGGGCAGGGGCCCAACTAATGAAAAACTGTTTTTT.

This clonotype has ten or more counts. This rearrangement joins TRBV5-1 to TRBJ1-4; D may be TRBD1 (6 bases). The CDR3 spans 15 residues. The ends were cut back, 4 bases at V and 3 bases at J, with 13 bases in the middle. The germline V gene has CDR1 SGHRS and CDR2 YFSETQ. The CDR3 sequence is CASSTGQQANEKLFF. For the CDR3, the DNA is TGCGCCAGCAGCACCGGACAGCAGGCTAATGAAAAACTGTTTTTT.

This clonotype was counted between two and nine times. This rearrangement joins TRBV9 to TRBJ2-5; 10 positions match TRBD2. This CDR3 region has 16 residues. V was clipped by 0 bases and J by 2 bases; unmatched bases: 4. Per germline, CDR1 SGDLS and CDR2 YYNGEE. CDR3 sequence: CASSVVPAGGQETQYF. The CDR3 DNA is TGTGCCAGCAGCGTAGTTCCAGCGGGGGGGCAAGAGACCCAGTACTTC.

The V call is TRBV18, the J call TRBJ2-1; 11 bases are a match to TRBD1. This CDR3 spans 16 amino acids. After removal of 0 bases from V and 3 bases from J, the junction contained 1 base not matched to a gene. Germline V CDR1 and CDR2: KGHSH, LQKENI. The CDR3 reads CASSPPGTGGYNEQFF. CDR3 in DNA: TGTGCCAGCTCACCACCCGGGACAGGGGGCTACAATGAGCAGTTCTTC.

V and J are TRBV18 and TRBJ1-1, with a tentative D call TRBD1 (6 bases). The V and J ends lost 3 bases and 0 bases respectively, with 17 bases between them. The CDR3 has 17 residues. The germline V gene has CDR1 KGHSH and CDR2 LQKENI. CDR3 nucleotides: TGTGCCAGCTCACCTACTTCAGGGGCCGTTGTGAACACTGAAGCTTTCTTT. It is translated as CASSPTSGAVVNTEAFF.

This clonotype was detected a few times. CDR3 nucleotide sequence: TGTGCCAGTACCATCCGGGACGGTCCGTTCTATGGCTACACCTTC. Amino acids: CASTIRDGPFYGYTF. The chain joins TRBV19 to TRBJ1-2; tentatively, D is TRBD1 (5 bases). V gave up 7 bases and J gave up 4 bases, with 19 bases separating them. This CDR3 region has 15 residues. Germline V gene lookup returns CDR1 LNHDA and CDR2 SQIVND (reference sequence).

The rearrangement links TRBV29-1 to TRBJ2-5, with no clear D. The CDR3 runs 12 residues. Trimming took 7 bases from V and 2 from J, leaving 11 bases between them. Germline-derived CDR1 and CDR2 are SQVTM and ANQGSEA. As DNA, the CDR3 is TGCAGCGCCCGCGCCGGGCAAGAGACCCAGTACTTC. Residues: CSARAGQETQYF.

The sample holds a few counts of this clonotype. The genes are TRBV5-5 and TRBJ2-7; a weak D match, TRBD2 (5 bases). This CDR3 is 13 amino acids long. V lost 4 bases and J 1 base, leaving 9 bases between the germline ends. Germline-derived CDR1 and CDR2 are SGHKS and YYEKEE (reference sequence). The CDR3 sequence: CASSARTSYEQYV. CDR3 in DNA: TGTGCCAGCAGCGCAAGGACTTCCTACGAGCAGTACGTC.

A few counts support this clonotype. This chain links TRBV4-2 with TRBJ2-1; 8 bases fit TRBD2. With V trimmed by 1 base and J by 7 bases, 3 bases remained unmatched. Germline lookup yields CDR1 LGHNA and CDR2 YNFKEQ. The CDR3 covers 14 residues. The CDR3: CASSQGLARNEQFF. The DNA of the CDR3 is TGTGCCAGCAGCCAAGGACTAGCGAGGAATGAGCAGTTCTTC.

This clonotype was detected only a few times. This chain links TRBV19 with TRBJ2-2; D unclear. This CDR3 is 14 amino acids long. V was shortened by 7 bases and J by 0 bases, with 9 bases between the two germline ends. The germline V gene has CDR1 LNHDA and CDR2 SQIVND (reference sequence). CDR3 protein: CASILNPNTGELFF. CDR3 coding DNA: TGTGCCAGTATTCTGAACCCGAACACCGGGGAGCTGTTTTTT.

This clonotype came up a few times. The chain joins TRBV21-1 to TRBJ1-4; TRBD1 is the table's D call, not checked against the DNA. TRBV21-1 is recorded as a pseudogene. This CDR3 comprises 15 residues. The CDR3 DNA is TGTGCCAGCAGCAAAGAGGGGACGGAGAATGAAAAACTGTTTTTT. It specifies CASSKEGTENEKLFF.

This chain joins TRBV29-1 and TRBJ1-1, with D unclear. The germline CDR1 and CDR2 sequences are SQVTM and ANQGSEA. CDR3 size: 14 residues. Trimming shortened V by 0 bases and J by 1 base, and 9 bases separated the two germline ends. DNA for the CDR3: TGCAGCGTTGAAGAGGCGCGGGGGAACACTGAAGCTTTCTTT. Translation: CSVEEARGNTEAFF.

This clonotype was picked up one time. CDR3 in amino acids: CASRPRLAGGQMKETQYF. CDR3 coding DNA: TGTGCCAGCAGGCCCCGACTAGCGGGGGGGCAGATGAAAGAGACCCAGTACTTC. The chain recombines TRBV7-9 with TRBJ2-5; 14 positions match TRBD2. V lost 6 bases to trimming and J lost 3 bases; unmatched junction nucleotides: 12. The length of the CDR3 is 18 residues. Per the germline V gene, CDR1 is SEHNR and CDR2 is FQNEAQ (reference sequence).

This chain links TRBV11-1 with TRBJ1-1, with 10 bases that match TRBD1. From germline, CDR1 is SGHAT and CDR2 FQDESV (reference sequence). The CDR3 length is 13 residues. V dropped 2 bases and J dropped 11; count of bases not matched to a gene: 5. The CDR3 DNA reads as TGTGCCAGCAGCTTATTGGGACAGGGGTCTGCTTTCTTT. Its protein product is CASSLLGQGSAFF.

This clonotype has a handful of counts. This chain connects TRBV24-1 to TRBJ2-3, with TRBD1 identical over 8 bases. CDR1 and CDR2 from the germline V gene are KGHDR and SFDVKD. J gave up 4 bases and V 11 bases, and 7 bases lay outside the gene matches. The CDR3 contains 13 residues. The chain's CDR3 is CAINRGSADTQYF. The CDR3 DNA reads TGTGCCATCAACAGGGGGTCGGCAGATACGCAGTATTTT.

The rearrangement links TRBV7-2 to TRBJ2-7, with D perhaps TRBD1 (6 bases). Germline loops: CDR1 SGHTA, CDR2 FQGNSA. V lost 6 bases to trimming and J lost 6 bases, with 15 bases between them. This CDR3 is built from 13 residues. CDR3 protein: CASRLDSRCEQYV. CDR3 coding DNA: TGTGCCAGCAGATTGGACAGCCGCTGCGAGCAGTACGTC.

The chain carries TRBV29-1 and TRBJ2-3; 10 bases line up with TRBD1. Germline V gene data show CDR1 as SQVTM and CDR2 as ANQGSEA. The CDR3 is made up of 12 amino acids. Trimming cost V 6 bases and J 14 bases; bases outside gene matches: 11. As DNA, the CDR3 is TGCAGCGTCCCAAGCGACAGGGGGCAAACGTATTTT. Its translation: CSVPSDRGQTYF.

The chain carries TRBV6-1 and TRBJ1-1; 8 bases fit TRBD1. This CDR3 has 14 residues. With 4 bases clipped from V and 11 bases from J, the junction kept 12 bases outside the gene matches. In germline, CDR1 is MNHNS, CDR2 SASEGT. CDR3 amino acids: CASSGDGQGRVAFF. The DNA of the CDR3 is TGTGCCAGCAGTGGGGACGGACAGGGTCGTGTGGCTTTCTTT.

CDR3 amino acids: CASSQRQGKEKLFF. Written as DNA, the CDR3 is TGTGCCAGCAGCCAGAGACAGGGGAAGGAAAAACTGTTTTTT. The chain couples TRBV3-1 to TRBJ1-4; TRBD1 matches 8 bases. Germline V gives CDR1 LGHDT, CDR2 YNNKEL (reference sequence). V gave up 3 bases and J gave up 8 bases; unmatched junction bases: 5. The CDR3 loop spans 14 amino acids.

The chain has TRBV30 and TRBJ2-2, with 7 positions matching TRBD1. The CDR3 spans 15 residues. V dropped 2 bases and J dropped 4; count of bases not matched to a gene: 7. CDR1 is GTSNPN, CDR2 SVGIG, per germline (reference sequence). This CDR3 is CAWSPGQISTGELFF. The CDR3 DNA follows: TGTGCCTGGAGTCCGGGACAGATTAGCACCGGGGAGCTGTTTTTT.

The chain uses TRBV29-1 and TRBJ2-5; D may be TRBD2 (6 bases). The germline gives CDR1 SQVTM, CDR2 ANQGSEA. The V end lost 4 bases, the J end lost 4 bases, and 22 bases lay between the germline ends. This CDR3 is 16 amino acids long. CDR3 protein: CSVAGGAETDLETQYF. The CDR3 DNA is TGCAGCGTTGCCGGAGGGGCAGAGACAGATCTAGAGACCCAGTACTTC. The full variable domain, its missing parts supplied by reference TRBV29-1 and TRBJ2-5, is SAVISQKPSRDICQRGTSLTIQCQVDSQVTMMFWYRQQPGQSLTLIATANQGSEATYESGFVIDKFPISRPNLTFSTLTVSNMSPEDSSIYLCSVAGGAETDLETQYFGPGTRLLVL.

The rearrangement links TRBV24-1 to TRBJ1-2; D unresolved. V lost 3 bases to trimming and J lost 7 bases, with 14 bases between them. The germline gives CDR1 KGHDR, CDR2 SFDVKD. This CDR3 spans 14 amino acids. The CDR3: CATSDPLEASGYTF. CDR3 in DNA: TGTGCCACCAGTGATCCGCTGGAGGCTTCTGGCTACACCTTC.

The chain has TRBV29-1 and TRBJ2-3, with 7 nucleotides matching TRBD2. Germline lookup yields CDR1 SQVTM and CDR2 ANQGSEA. The CDR3 is 13 amino acids. The V gene end was trimmed by 6 bases and the J gene end by 4 bases; junction bases not matched to a gene: 7. The CDR3 DNA sequence: TGCAGCGTCCTAAAGCGGGGACCAGATACGCAGTATTTT. Protein product: CSVLKRGPDTQYF.

The chain couples TRBV12-3 or TRBV12-4 to TRBJ2-1; D is perhaps TRBD1 or TRBD2 (6 bases each). The CDR3 consists of 14 residues. The V end lost 3 bases, the J end lost 6 bases, and 12 bases lay between the germline ends. This chain's CDR3 is CASSFMGGGNEQFF. The CDR3 DNA follows: TGTGCCAGCAGTTTCATGGGGGGCGGCAATGAGCAGTTCTTC.

This clonotype was seen at least ten times. The chain employs TRBV27 and TRBJ2-1; either TRBD1 or TRBD2 may supply D (5 bases each). This CDR3 is 14 amino acids long. Trimming removed 2 bases at V and 7 bases at J, with 12 bases between. Germline CDR1 MNHEY, CDR2 SMNVEV (reference sequence). The CDR3 region has the DNA TGTGCCAGCAGTTTAAGAGGGGTGCCGAATGAGCAGTTCTTC. Amino acid sequence: CASSLRGVPNEQFF.